This entry describes one T cell receptor beta chain. Sequencing was performed with immunoSEQ multiplex PCR; in TCRdb, only in-frame clones are kept and a portion is missing. The sample has 530,000 or so clones, 75% to 80% seen once; the top ten hold under 15%. Donors comprised healthy HIV-negative adults lacking recent acute infections or vaccinations. This sample was taken from a study of shared clonotypes between healthy human individuals. This CDR3 has 15 amino acids. V was pared by 0 bases and J by 8 bases, with 14 bases between. Per germline, CDR1 SGDLS and CDR2 YYNGEE. Sequenced material: PBMCs. The chain couples TRBV9 to TRBJ1-4; a weak D match, TRBD1 (6 bases). The receptor was derived from a woman in her thirties or forties in good health. Some clones in this sample may be carry-over from other donors' samples. In DNA form, the CDR3 reads TGTGCCAGCAGCGTAGAAGGGGGAATAGGCGAAAAACTGTTTTTT. Translating gives CASSVEGGIGEKLFF.